This T cell receptor beta chain stems from a study of T cell repertoires in cytomegalovirus infection. Study overall: Alongside well-studied HLA-B-restricted CMV epitopes, recently identified HLA-C-restricted CMV epitopes were also used. Evidence of both CMV infection and a matching HLA type came from public TCR beta signatures.

General observations from the study: There were carriers of CMV plus the relevant HLA, and cumulative public TCR beta family frequency identified them.

Points on this clonotype: The target antigen is unknown.

TCRdb fed the reads into MiXCR, producing one record per CDR3 protein. The table has about a million distinct CDR3 sequences, roughly 31% seen once. The sample was cultured CD8+ T cells from PBMCs, taken from culture after CMV antigen stimulation. This clonotype originated in a human donor in good health (CMV status not recorded). Some clones in this sample may be carry-over from other donors' samples.

CDR3 DNA sequence: TGTGCCAGCAGTTCATTGGGACCCTCCGGGGAGCTGTTTTTT. Its translation: CASSSLGPSGELFF. The chain uses TRBV6-6 and TRBJ2-2; D may match TRBD1 or TRBD2 (5 bases each). Trimming took 4 bases from V and 6 from J, leaving 12 bases between them. The germline V gene has CDR1 MNHNY and CDR2 SVGAGI (reference sequence). The CDR3 is 14 amino acids.